A selection of T cell receptor beta chains follows, all from one sample in a study of OX40 agonist ivuxolimab in advanced cancers. The table came from immunoSEQ multiplex PCR; TCRdb's copy has only in-frame clones and leaves some out. The sample lists tens of thousands of clones; around four fifths were seen once. This specimen consisted of CD4+ or CD8+ T cells sorted from blood, obtained in a trial of the OX40 agonist ivuxolimab. The receptors derive from an adult with an advanced solid tumor such as melanoma, head and neck, liver or kidney cancer. CDR3s include the opening cysteine and the closing phenylalanine or tryptophan. The order of the fields is V gene, J gene, CDR3 protein.

v_gene: TRBV5-1; j_gene: TRBJ2-7; CDR3aa: CASSLGGSSYEQYF
v_gene: TRBV5-6; j_gene: TRBJ1-6; CDR3aa: CASSVTGSNSPLHF
v_gene: TRBV16; j_gene: TRBJ1-5; CDR3aa: CASSQSTGNNQPQHF
v_gene: TRBV10-3; j_gene: TRBJ2-1; CDR3aa: CAISASFSGGPTNEQFF
v_gene: TRBV6-1; j_gene: TRBJ1-1; CDR3aa: CASSESGRVGPEAFF
v_gene: TRBV5-4; j_gene: TRBJ2-3; CDR3aa: CASGPYTDTQYF
v_gene: TRBV7-8; j_gene: TRBJ2-7; CDR3aa: CASSWRAENSYEQYF
v_gene: TRBV18; j_gene: TRBJ2-7; CDR3aa: CASSPPGFEQYF
v_gene: TRBV19; j_gene: TRBJ2-3; CDR3aa: CATETGTSTDTQYF
v_gene: TRBV18; j_gene: TRBJ2-7; CDR3aa: CASSPEREQYF
v_gene: TRBV7-9; j_gene: TRBJ2-5; CDR3aa: CASSPRGGLETQYF
v_gene: TRBV7-2; j_gene: TRBJ1-2; CDR3aa: CASSLTREGYTF
v_gene: TRBV5-8; j_gene: TRBJ2-2; CDR3aa: CASSRQTGGSLELFF
v_gene: TRBV2; j_gene: TRBJ1-1; CDR3aa: CASSDFALDTEAFF
v_gene: TRBV6-5; j_gene: TRBJ2-6; CDR3aa: CASRNEAGANVLTF
v_gene: TRBV25-1; j_gene: TRBJ2-7; CDR3aa: CASSDGREWDYEQYF
v_gene: TRBV7-3; j_gene: TRBJ2-2; CDR3aa: CASSFPGHEGGELFF
v_gene: TRBV11-2; j_gene: TRBJ2-7; CDR3aa: CASSFDRGGEQYF
v_gene: TRBV18; j_gene: TRBJ2-2; CDR3aa: CASSPDRGAGELFF
v_gene: TRBV7-2; j_gene: TRBJ1-4; CDR3aa: CASSLDRTRNNEKLFF
v_gene: TRBV30; j_gene: TRBJ2-7; CDR3aa: CAWSPHGGYEQYF
v_gene: TRBV6-5; j_gene: TRBJ2-7; CDR3aa: CASSYKGALSDEQYF
v_gene: TRBV5-6; j_gene: TRBJ1-6; CDR3aa: CASSSWEVWNSPLHF
v_gene: TRBV6-5; j_gene: TRBJ1-6; CDR3aa: CASTNGDAVSPLHF
v_gene: TRBV4-2; j_gene: TRBJ2-7; CDR3aa: CASSRDRNYEQYF
v_gene: TRBV19; j_gene: TRBJ2-6; CDR3aa: CASSNRVSVAGANVLTF
v_gene: TRBV10-3; j_gene: TRBJ2-3; CDR3aa: CAIRSMTSITDTQYF
v_gene: TRBV6-5; j_gene: TRBJ2-1; CDR3aa: CASSLRPRGADEQFF
v_gene: TRBV2; j_gene: TRBJ1-1; CDR3aa: CASRGLDTEAFF
v_gene: TRBV10-2; j_gene: TRBJ1-5; CDR3aa: CASSTQGKQPQHF
v_gene: TRBV11-2; j_gene: TRBJ2-5; CDR3aa: CASSLVRGVRKTQYF
v_gene: TRBV4-3; j_gene: TRBJ1-1; CDR3aa: CASSRSPGTEAFF
v_gene: TRBV29-1; j_gene: TRBJ1-2; CDR3aa: CSVSQQAPNYGYTF
v_gene: TRBV29-1; j_gene: TRBJ2-7; CDR3aa: CSVASLLGSGGEQYF
v_gene: TRBV30; j_gene: TRBJ2-3; CDR3aa: CAWKSHSTDTQYF
v_gene: TRBV5-1; j_gene: TRBJ2-3; CDR3aa: CASSLLPSGGADTDTQYF
v_gene: TRBV2; j_gene: TRBJ2-4; CDR3aa: CASSILWGVGRDIQYF
v_gene: TRBV6-5; j_gene: TRBJ2-5; CDR3aa: CASSYWGTDQETQYF
v_gene: TRBV19; j_gene: TRBJ1-4; CDR3aa: CASSSDREGGRKEKLFF
v_gene: TRBV9; j_gene: TRBJ2-5; CDR3aa: CASSAINRGRETQYF
v_gene: TRBV29-1; j_gene: TRBJ1-2; CDR3aa: CSVEDHKGPRTF
v_gene: TRBV5-1; j_gene: TRBJ2-3; CDR3aa: CASSPVVLGLSTDTQYF
v_gene: TRBV7-2; j_gene: TRBJ1-1; CDR3aa: CASSRGGGSGTEAFF
v_gene: TRBV12-5; j_gene: TRBJ2-2; CDR3aa: CASGTGFDTGELFF
v_gene: TRBV30; j_gene: TRBJ1-1; CDR3aa: CAWSTGVSGEAFF
v_gene: TRBV2; j_gene: TRBJ2-5; CDR3aa: CASGDRVVKTQYF
v_gene: TRBV5-6; j_gene: TRBJ1-6; CDR3aa: CASSPRDVGSPLHF
v_gene: TRBV7-9; j_gene: TRBJ2-2; CDR3aa: CASSLVGSVNTGELFF
v_gene: TRBV11-2; j_gene: -; CDR3aa: CASKGRSYEQYF
v_gene: TRBV5-1; j_gene: TRBJ2-3; CDR3aa: CASSLEDTQYF
v_gene: TRBV9; j_gene: TRBJ2-2; CDR3aa: CASSVDWGTGGPGELFF
v_gene: TRBV2; j_gene: TRBJ2-7; CDR3aa: CAGGRGALRNF
v_gene: TRBV7-2; j_gene: TRBJ2-7; CDR3aa: CASSDYEQYF
v_gene: TRBV6-5; j_gene: TRBJ1-1; CDR3aa: CASSYGATSFF
v_gene: TRBV4-3; j_gene: TRBJ2-3; CDR3aa: CASSQGQSTDTQYF
v_gene: TRBV11-1; j_gene: TRBJ1-3; CDR3aa: CASSFGTLGNTIYF
v_gene: TRBV6-5; j_gene: TRBJ2-2; CDR3aa: CASSVQGMATGELFF
v_gene: TRBV7-9; j_gene: TRBJ2-3; CDR3aa: CASSYFPSGSTDTQYF
v_gene: TRBV12-5; j_gene: TRBJ1-3; CDR3aa: CASGLKGQLGNTIYF